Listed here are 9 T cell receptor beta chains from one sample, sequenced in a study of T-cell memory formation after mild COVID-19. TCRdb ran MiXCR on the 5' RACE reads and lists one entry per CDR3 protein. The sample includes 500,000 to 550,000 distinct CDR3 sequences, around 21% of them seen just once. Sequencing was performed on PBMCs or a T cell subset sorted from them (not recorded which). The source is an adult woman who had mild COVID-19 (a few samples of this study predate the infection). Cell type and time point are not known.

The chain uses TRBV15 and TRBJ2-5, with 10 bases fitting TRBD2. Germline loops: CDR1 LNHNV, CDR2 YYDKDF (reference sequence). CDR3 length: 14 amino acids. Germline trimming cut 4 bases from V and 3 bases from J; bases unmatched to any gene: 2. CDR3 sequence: CATSTGLAEETQYF. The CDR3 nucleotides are TGTGCCACCAGCACCGGACTAGCGGAAGAGACCCAGTACTTC.

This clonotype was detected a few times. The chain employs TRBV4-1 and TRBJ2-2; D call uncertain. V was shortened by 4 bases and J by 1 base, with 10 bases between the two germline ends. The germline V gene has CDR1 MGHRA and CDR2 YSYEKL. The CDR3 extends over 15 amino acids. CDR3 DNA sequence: TGCGCCAGCAGCCCCTCATTGCGGAACACCGGGGAGCTGTTTTTT. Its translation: CASSPSLRNTGELFF.

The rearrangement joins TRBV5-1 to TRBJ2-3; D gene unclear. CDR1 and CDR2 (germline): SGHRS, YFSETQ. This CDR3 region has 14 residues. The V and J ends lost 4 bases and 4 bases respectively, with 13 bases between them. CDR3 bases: TGCGCCAGCAGCCTTCGACCTATCCCAGATACGCAGTATTTT. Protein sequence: CASSLRPIPDTQYF.

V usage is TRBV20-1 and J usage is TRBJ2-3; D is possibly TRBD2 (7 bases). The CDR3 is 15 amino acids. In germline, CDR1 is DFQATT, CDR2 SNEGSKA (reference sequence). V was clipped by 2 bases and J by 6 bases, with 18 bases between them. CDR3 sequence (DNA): TGCAGTGCTAGAAGGGGGGGGCGCGCACCCGATACGCAGTATTTT. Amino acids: CSARRGGRAPDTQYF.

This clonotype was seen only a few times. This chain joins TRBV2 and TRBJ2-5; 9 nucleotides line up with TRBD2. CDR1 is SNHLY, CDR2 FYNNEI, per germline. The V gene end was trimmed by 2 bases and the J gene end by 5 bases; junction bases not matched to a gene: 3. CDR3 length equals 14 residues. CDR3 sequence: CASSESRGGETQYF. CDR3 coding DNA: TGTGCCAGCAGTGAATCGCGGGGGGGCGAGACCCAGTACTTC.

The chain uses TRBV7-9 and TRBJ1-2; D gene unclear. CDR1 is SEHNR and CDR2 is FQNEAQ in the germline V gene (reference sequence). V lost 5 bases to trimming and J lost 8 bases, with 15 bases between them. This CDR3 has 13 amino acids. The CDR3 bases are TGTGCCAGCAGCCGACTCCGGGATTTGGGCTACACCTTC. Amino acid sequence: CASSRLRDLGYTF.

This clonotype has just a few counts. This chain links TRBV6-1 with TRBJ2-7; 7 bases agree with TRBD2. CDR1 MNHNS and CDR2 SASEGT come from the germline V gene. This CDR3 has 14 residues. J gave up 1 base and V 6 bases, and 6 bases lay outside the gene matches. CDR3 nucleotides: TGTGCCAGCAGGATCAAGCGGGAATCCTACGAGCAGTACTTC. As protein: CASRIKRESYEQYF.

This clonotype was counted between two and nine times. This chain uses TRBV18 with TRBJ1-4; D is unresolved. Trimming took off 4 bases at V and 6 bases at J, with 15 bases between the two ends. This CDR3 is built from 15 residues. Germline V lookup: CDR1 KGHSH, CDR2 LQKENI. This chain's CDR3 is CASSLSFTTDEKLFF. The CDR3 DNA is TGTGCCAGCTCACTTAGCTTCACGACCGATGAAAAACTGTTTTTT. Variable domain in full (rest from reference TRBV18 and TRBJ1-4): NAGVMQNPRHLVRRRGQEARLRCSPMKGHSHVYWYRQLPEEGLKFMVYLQKENIIDESGMPKERFSAEFPKEGPSILRIQQVVRGDSAAYFCASSLSFTTDEKLFFGSGTQLSVL.

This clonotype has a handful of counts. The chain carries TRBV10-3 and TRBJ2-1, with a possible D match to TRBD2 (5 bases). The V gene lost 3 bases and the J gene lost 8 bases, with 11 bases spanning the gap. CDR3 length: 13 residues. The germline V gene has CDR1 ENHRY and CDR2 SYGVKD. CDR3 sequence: CAISDPGVDEQFF. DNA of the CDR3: TGTGCCATCAGTGATCCCGGGGTCGATGAGCAGTTCTTC.